This record covers a single T cell receptor beta chain. It lacks a known antigen. Base qualities were left out, and no much larger clone turns up one base away. Library preparation was by PCR. The instrument given in TCRdb is Illumina HiSeq 2500. TCR library preparation used molecular barcoding, with unique molecular identifiers applied to normalize quantification of the TCRbeta repertoire. TCRdb took the public reads, trimmed them with fastp at Q25, ran MiXCR for clone calling and kept in-frame beta chains. Under each unique CDR3 protein, matching rows form one entry showing the most common genes and DNA. For this sample the table gives about 980,000 distinct CDR3 sequences, of which around 30% were detected only once. Roughly 31% of the sample is taken by the ten largest. This sample is drawn from a study of T-cell reconstitution after alpha-beta-depleted transplantation in children (dated by TCRdb to the mid-2010s). General notes on the study: T-cell immune reconstitution after TCRalphabeta/CD19-depleted allogeneic hematopoietic cell transplantation in children was quantitatively tracked in the study by means of TCR repertoire profiling.

The full study reports these points: Over subsequent months, a decline in hyperexpanded clone frequencies was noted, and after one year, T-cell counts and TCRbeta diversity were mostly ascribed to newly produced T cells. The high TCRbeta diversity at day 60 in some patients was ascribed to recipient T cells and intrathymic progenitors that had survived conditioning. The apparently early recovery of alphabetaT-cell counts about two months after transplant reportedly depended on only several hundred rapidly expanded clones that came from non-depleted graft cells.

The V end gives up 7 bases and the J end 3 bases, leaving 3 bases in the junction not matched to a gene. The CDR3 has 13 amino acids, counting the end cysteine and phenylalanine. The CDR3 DNA has 39 bases and is translated from base 1. Sequences MDHEN (CDR1) and SYDVKM (CDR2) are obtained from the germline V gene. The sample's treatment or condition label is to be understood as: allogeneic hematopoietic cell transplantation with graft depleted of TCRalphabeta T cells and CD19 B cells. Transplant recipients were children who received TCRalphabeta/CD19-depleted allogeneic hematopoietic cell grafts. The chain is assembled from TRBV28 and TRBJ2-5; 9 central nucleotides agree with TRBD2. This clonotype was obtained from a boy in the first two years of life who had a stem cell transplant for SCID, so the T cells may come from the graft donor. This specimen consisted of PBMCs, mostly from graft donor cells, obtained 360 days after TCRalphabeta/CD19-depleted stem cell transplant. The DNA sequence is TGTGCCAGCAAGCGGGGGGTAAAAGAGACCCAGTACTTC. It translates as CASKRGVKETQYF. Extended through the reference TRBV28 and TRBJ2-5 proteins, this CDR3 yields the full variable domain: DVKVTQSSRYLVKRTGEKVFLECVQDMDHENMFWYRQDPGLGLRLIYFSYDVKMKEKGDIPEGYSVSREKKERFSLILESASTNQTSMYLCASKRGVKETQYFGPGTRLLVL.